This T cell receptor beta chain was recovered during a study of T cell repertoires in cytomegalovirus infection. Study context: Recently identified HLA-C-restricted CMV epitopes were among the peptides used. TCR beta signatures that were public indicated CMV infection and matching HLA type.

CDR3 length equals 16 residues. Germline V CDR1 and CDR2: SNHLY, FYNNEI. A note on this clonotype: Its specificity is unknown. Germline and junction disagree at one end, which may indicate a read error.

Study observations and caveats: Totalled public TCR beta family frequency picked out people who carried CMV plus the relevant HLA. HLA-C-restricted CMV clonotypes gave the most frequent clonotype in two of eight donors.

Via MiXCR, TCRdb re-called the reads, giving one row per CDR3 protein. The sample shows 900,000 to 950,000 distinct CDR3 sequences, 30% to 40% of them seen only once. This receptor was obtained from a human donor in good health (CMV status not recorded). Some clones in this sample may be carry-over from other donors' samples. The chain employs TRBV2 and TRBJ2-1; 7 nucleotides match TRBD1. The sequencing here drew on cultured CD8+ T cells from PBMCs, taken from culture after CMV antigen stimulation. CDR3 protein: CASSESHRGPYNERFF. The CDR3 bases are TGTGCCAGCAGTGAATCTCACAGGGGCCCCTACAATGAGCGGTTCTTC. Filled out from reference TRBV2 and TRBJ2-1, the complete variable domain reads EPEVTQTPSHQVTQMGQEVILRCVPISNHLYFYWYRQILGQKVEFLVSFYNNEISEKSEIFDDQFSVERPDGSNFTLKIRSTKLEDSAMYFCASSESHRGPYNERFFGPGTRLTVL.